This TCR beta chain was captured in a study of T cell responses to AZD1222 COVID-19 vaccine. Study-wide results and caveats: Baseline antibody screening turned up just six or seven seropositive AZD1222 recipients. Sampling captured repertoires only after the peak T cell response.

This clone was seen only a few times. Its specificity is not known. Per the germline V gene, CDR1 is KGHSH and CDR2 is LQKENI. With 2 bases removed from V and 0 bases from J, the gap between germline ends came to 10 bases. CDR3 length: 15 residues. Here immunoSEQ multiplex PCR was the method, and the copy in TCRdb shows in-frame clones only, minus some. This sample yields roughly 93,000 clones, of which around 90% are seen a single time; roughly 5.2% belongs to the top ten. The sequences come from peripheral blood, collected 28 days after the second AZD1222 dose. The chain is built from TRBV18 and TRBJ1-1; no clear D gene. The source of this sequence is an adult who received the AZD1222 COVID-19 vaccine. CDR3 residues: CASSPFPDMNTEAFF. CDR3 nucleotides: TGTGCCAGCTCACCATTCCCGGATATGAACACTGAAGCTTTCTTT.